The next 24 T cell receptor beta chains were all read from a single sample in a study of Ad26.COV2.S vaccination and SARS-CoV-2 variants (dated by TCRdb to the early 2020s). The treatment or condition label on this specimen signifies: 15 to 20 received Ad26.COV2.S at low or high dose, single or two shots; about 5 received placebo; per-sample allocation not given. Repertoires of vaccine and placebo recipients were sequenced from samples collected on day 63 after the first injection. The library was built by means of the immunoSEQ multiplex PCR assay. Not all clones reach the TCRdb copy of this immuneACCESS table, which keeps in-frame sequences only. Checked studies attribute under half of the gap to unresolved V genes and leave the rest unexplained. The sample table shows some 480,000 clones, and 87% are seen once. Around 13% of the sample is held by the ten biggest clonotypes. Sequences were derived from peripheral blood, sampled in a trial of Ad26.COV2.S vaccine versus placebo. The receptors stem from a person between 18 and 65 years old who received the Ad26.COV2.S COVID-19 vaccine or a placebo.

This rearrangement joins TRBV2 to TRBJ1-6; TRBD1 aligns across 10 bases. Germline V lookup: CDR1 SNHLY, CDR2 FYNNEI. This CDR3 contains 17 residues. The V segment lost 0 bases and the J segment 11 bases; nucleotides outside the gene matches: 10. The CDR3 loop is CASSEATGGGLGAPLHF. The CDR3 nucleotides are TGTGCCAGCAGTGAAGCGACAGGGGGCGGTCTCGGTGCACCCCTCCACTTT.

This chain connects TRBV10-3 to TRBJ2-7, with TRBD2 matching over 9 bases. The CDR3 has 15 residues. The J segment lost 3 bases and the V segment lost 2 bases, leaving 5 bases of the junction unmatched. Per germline, CDR1 ENHRY and CDR2 SYGVKD. The chain's CDR3 is CAISEKRGENYEQYF. CDR3 in DNA: TGTGCCATCAGTGAGAAGCGGGGGGAAAACTACGAGCAGTACTTC.

A remark on this clone: A read error may produce the germline difference seen at one junction end. The V and J genes are TRBV24-1 and TRBJ2-1; D remains ambiguous. The V gene's germline CDR1 is KGHDR and CDR2 SFDVKD. CDR3 size: 12 residues. The CDR3 loop is CAASDSNNEQFF. Here the CDR3 DNA reads TGTGCCGCCAGTGATTCTAACAATGAGCAGTTCTTC.

The V call is TRBV7-2, the J call TRBJ2-1; no clear D. The CDR3 consists of 13 residues. The V end lost 5 bases, the J end lost 8 bases, and 13 bases lay between the germline ends. Germline-derived CDR1 and CDR2 are SGHTA and FQGNSA. The CDR3 protein is CASSNRLPDEQFF. CDR3 in DNA: TGTGCCAGCAGCAACCGACTCCCGGATGAGCAGTTCTTC.

The chain links TRBV5-1 to TRBJ2-1; tentative D call: TRBD2 (5 bases). CDR3 length: 16 amino acids. Between the trimmed V and J ends, which lost 1 base and 6 bases, there was a span of 17 bases. CDR1 is SGHRS, CDR2 YFSETQ, per germline. The CDR3 reads CASSLLETRGSNEQFF. The DNA of the CDR3 is TGCGCCAGCAGCTTGTTGGAGACCAGAGGGTCCAATGAGCAGTTCTTC.

A word on this clone: This sample also contains other DNA sequences that code for the same CDR3. V and J are TRBV28 and TRBJ2-2; 7 bases align to TRBD1. Trimming removed 6 bases from V and 1 base from J; junction bases left unmatched: 8. Germline V gives CDR1 MDHEN, CDR2 SYDVKM. The CDR3 consists of 16 residues. CDR3 sequence (DNA): TGTGCCAGCAGCCCCAGACAGGGTCTGAACACCGGGGAGCTGTTTTTT. Its translation: CASSPRQGLNTGELFF.

V is TRBV5-1 and J is TRBJ2-7; no definite D call. CDR1 is SGHRS and CDR2 is YFSETQ in the germline V gene. The V and J ends lost 2 bases and 2 bases respectively, with 8 bases between them. The CDR3 spans 13 residues. CDR3 DNA: TGCGCCAGCAGCTTCGACCCTACCTACGAGCAGTACTTC. This translates into CASSFDPTYEQYF.

CDR3 residues: CASSVVAAGGTDTQYF. CDR3 coding DNA: TGTGCCAGCAGCGTAGTGGCGGCGGGAGGCACAGATACGCAGTATTTT. The chain employs TRBV9 and TRBJ2-3; 7 positions match TRBD2. The CDR3 covers 16 residues. In germline, CDR1 is SGDLS, CDR2 YYNGEE. V lost 0 bases and J lost 1; bases outside the gene matches: 5.

The CDR3 region is CASSYRTSRDNEQFF. DNA of the CDR3: TGTGCCAGCAGTTACCGGACTAGTAGAGACAATGAGCAGTTCTTC. This chain joins TRBV28 and TRBJ2-1; TRBD2 matches at 7 bases. Germline V gene sequence: CDR1 MDHEN, CDR2 SYDVKM. This CDR3 has 15 amino acids. V gave up 4 bases and J gave up 5 bases; unmatched junction bases: 8.

The chain joins TRBV7-3 to TRBJ2-2; TRBD2 aligns across 10 bases. Looked up from germline, CDR1 is SGHTA and CDR2 is FQGTGA. Trimming at V came to 4 bases and at J to 5 bases, leaving 4 bases not matched to a gene. The CDR3 covers 15 residues. DNA of the CDR3: TGTGCCAGCAGCTCGACACTAGCGGGAACCGGGGAGCTGTTTTTT. Amino acid sequence: CASSSTLAGTGELFF.

The chain uses TRBV19 and TRBJ1-2; D unclear. Germline V gene data show CDR1 as LNHDA and CDR2 as SQIVND (reference sequence). There are 15 residues in the CDR3. Trimming pared 7 bases from V and 4 bases from J, leaving 19 bases between. The CDR3 region has the DNA TGTGCCAGTAACCCCCGGTGGACCGCCGGCTATGGCTACACCTTC. Protein product: CASNPRWTAGYGYTF.

The chain has TRBV28 and TRBJ1-4; D remains ambiguous. The CDR3 contains 11 residues. The V gene's germline CDR1 is MDHEN and CDR2 SYDVKM. V was cut by 3 bases and J by 8 bases, with 4 bases left in between. The CDR3: CASSLVEKLFF. In nucleotides, the CDR3 is TGTGCCAGCAGTTTGGTGGAAAAACTGTTTTTT.

This chain connects TRBV7-2 to TRBJ2-3; either TRBD1 or TRBD2 may supply D (6 bases each). V was pared by 5 bases and J by 1 base, with 22 bases between. CDR1 and CDR2 (germline): SGHTA, FQGNSA. The CDR3 covers 18 residues. The CDR3 bases are TGTGCCAGCAGCCCGGGGGCGGGCGGGCGAGGAGGCACAGATACGCAGTATTTT. It translates to CASSPGAGGRGGTDTQYF.

The rearrangement joins TRBV5-1 to TRBJ2-1; D is undetermined. Germline V gene sequence: CDR1 SGHRS, CDR2 YFSETQ. The V end was cut by 2 bases, the J end by 1 base, with 7 bases between. The CDR3 contains 14 residues. The CDR3 spells CASSFTASYNEQFF. In DNA, the CDR3 is TGCGCCAGCAGCTTCACGGCGTCCTACAATGAGCAGTTCTTC.

The chain links TRBV28 to TRBJ1-2; 7 bases are a match to TRBD1. The CDR3 is made up of 12 amino acids. V dropped 6 bases and J dropped 5; count of bases not matched to a gene: 3. Germline V CDR1 and CDR2: MDHEN, SYDVKM. CDR3 nucleotides: TGTGCCAGCAGCCGACAGGGTTATGGCTACACCTTC. Its translation: CASSRQGYGYTF.

The chain recombines TRBV15 with TRBJ2-5, with unresolved D. Per germline, CDR1 LNHNV and CDR2 YYDKDF (reference sequence). The germline V and J ends were trimmed by 2 bases and 5 bases, with 9 bases remaining between them. This CDR3 spans 13 amino acids. Here the CDR3 reads CATSRRVGETQYF. For the CDR3, the DNA is TGTGCCACCAGCAGAAGAGTTGGGGAGACCCAGTACTTC.

There are a few counts of this clone. The rearrangement links TRBV4-3 to TRBJ2-2, with TRBD1 matching over 12 bases. The CDR3 consists of 17 residues. The J segment lost 6 bases and the V segment lost 1 base, leaving 6 bases of the junction unmatched. Germline V gene data show CDR1 as LGHNA and CDR2 as YSLEER. The CDR3 region is CASSQAAGTGGSGELFF. The CDR3 DNA follows: TGCGCCAGCAGCCAAGCAGCCGGGACAGGGGGCTCCGGGGAGCTGTTTTTT.

The gene calls are TRBV28 and TRBJ1-3; TRBD1 agrees at 8 bases. Germline V lookup: CDR1 MDHEN, CDR2 SYDVKM. This CDR3 has 12 residues. Losses at the gene ends were 6 bases for V and 6 bases for J; bases not matched to a gene: 1. The CDR3 DNA is TGTGCCAGCAGGACAGGGGCAAACACCATATATTTT. As protein: CASRTGANTIYF.

The chain recombines TRBV18 with TRBJ2-1, with unresolved D. V lost 5 bases and J lost 5, with 7 bases in between. The CDR3 extends over 12 amino acids. The germline V gene encodes CDR1 KGHSH and CDR2 LQKENI. CDR3 sequence: CASSAQNNEQFF. CDR3 DNA: TGTGCCAGCTCAGCCCAAAACAATGAGCAGTTCTTC.

The CDR3 loop reads CASWRGRYPYEQYF. CDR3 DNA sequence: TGTGCCAGCTGGCGCGGGAGGTATCCCTACGAGCAGTACTTC. The chain couples TRBV6-5 to TRBJ2-7; 8 bases align to TRBD2. The CDR3 totals 14 residues. From germline, CDR1 is MNHEY and CDR2 SVGAGI. The junction had 8 bases not matched to a gene; V was cut back by 8 bases and J by 2 bases.

This chain joins TRBV6-2 or TRBV6-3 and TRBJ1-5; D call uncertain. Germline V lookup: CDR1 MNHEY, CDR2 SVGEGT. V was shortened by 4 bases and J by 6 bases, with 13 bases between the two germline ends. This CDR3 has 14 amino acids. This CDR3 reads CASSFSGIGQPQHF. In DNA form, the CDR3 reads TGTGCCAGCAGTTTTTCGGGGATAGGTCAGCCCCAGCATTTT.

The chain links TRBV19 to TRBJ1-5, with TRBD1 as a possible D gene (6 bases). Germline V gives CDR1 LNHDA, CDR2 SQIVND (reference sequence). V was trimmed by 9 bases and J by 5 bases, leaving 17 bases between them. CDR3 length: 14 residues. The CDR3 DNA reads TGTGCCAGCACTCCGAGGGGGGCTGATCAGCCCCAGCATTTT. Translating gives CASTPRGADQPQHF.

The V gene is TRBV18, the J gene TRBJ1-2, with D possibly matching TRBD1 (5 bases). The germline V and J ends were trimmed by 2 bases and 4 bases, with 8 bases remaining between them. From germline, CDR1 is KGHSH and CDR2 LQKENI. This CDR3 has 13 amino acids. CDR3 region: CASSPRDGYGYTF. The CDR3 coding sequence is TGTGCCAGCTCACCAAGGGACGGCTATGGCTACACCTTC.

This clone came up once. This rearrangement joins TRBV24-1 to TRBJ2-1, with a tentative D call TRBD2 (5 bases). CDR1 is KGHDR and CDR2 is SFDVKD in the germline V gene. The length of the CDR3 is 16 residues. Trimming took off 0 bases at V and 1 base at J, with 9 bases between the two ends. The CDR3 DNA follows: TGTGCCACCAGTGATTTGCACGGGGATTCCTACAATGAGCAGTTCTTC. The encoded protein is CATSDLHGDSYNEQFF.